A single sample is the source of the 29 T cell receptor beta chains below, sequenced in a study of T cells after yellow fever vaccination. TCRdb independently ran MiXCR on the 5' RACE reads; one entry per CDR3 protein. The sample shows about 310,000 distinct CDR3 sequences, more than 3% of them seen only once. Sequences were derived from PBMCs, sampled on the day of the yellow fever booster vaccination. The origin of the receptors is a man aged 18 to 30 who received the YFV17D yellow fever vaccine.

This clonotype was found many times. The chain has TRBV29-1 and TRBJ2-1; D perhaps matches TRBD1 (5 bases). The germline V and J ends were trimmed by 4 bases and 5 bases, with 15 bases remaining between them. This CDR3 spans 14 amino acids. Germline loops: CDR1 SQVTM, CDR2 ANQGSEA. The chain's CDR3 is CSVADSVRNNEQFF. CDR3 nucleotide sequence: TGCAGCGTTGCAGACAGCGTCCGCAACAATGAGCAGTTCTTC.

This chain connects TRBV7-2 to TRBJ2-3, with D perhaps matching TRBD1 or TRBD2 (5 bases each). V dropped 1 base and J dropped 0 bases, with 8 bases sitting between them. Germline assignment: CDR1 SGHTA and CDR2 FQGNSA. CDR3 length equals 15 residues. This CDR3 is CASSLDGDSTDTQYF. CDR3 in DNA: TGTGCCAGCAGCTTAGACGGGGACAGCACAGATACGCAGTATTTT.

The chain couples TRBV20-1 to TRBJ2-7; 8 bases are a match to TRBD1. Trimming at V came to 2 bases and at J to 6 bases, leaving 3 bases not matched to a gene. The germline V gene encodes CDR1 DFQATT and CDR2 SNEGSKA (reference sequence). This CDR3 spans 12 amino acids. CDR3 nucleotides: TGCAGTGCTAGACAGGGGGCTGGCGAGCAGTACGTC. As protein: CSARQGAGEQYV.

This clonotype was seen more than once but under ten times. The J gene is TRBJ2-3, the V gene TRBV6-5; 11 positions match TRBD2. Trimming at V came to 0 bases and at J to 6 bases, leaving 5 bases not matched to a gene. This CDR3 has 16 residues. Germline V CDR1 and CDR2: MNHEY, SVGAGI. The CDR3 region has the DNA TGTGCCAGCAGTTACTCGACTAGCGGGGCCCTGGATACGCAGTATTTT. Protein sequence: CASSYSTSGALDTQYF.

This clonotype was recorded at least ten times. The chain uses TRBV7-2 and TRBJ2-3; TRBD2 matches 9 bases. Germline values: CDR1 SGHTA, CDR2 FQGNSA. This CDR3 contains 15 residues. V trimming: 0 bases; J trimming: 6 bases; junction bases outside the gene matches: 4. CDR3 in DNA: TGTGCCAGCAGCTTAGCCCTAGCGGGGTGGGATACGCAGTATTTT. Protein: CASSLALAGWDTQYF.

This clonotype has a count of ten or more. This chain joins TRBV3-1 and TRBJ2-5; either TRBD1 or TRBD2 may fit D (6 bases each). CDR1 is LGHDT, CDR2 YNNKEL, per germline (reference sequence). Trimming took off 1 base at V and 5 bases at J, with 17 bases between the two ends. The CDR3 runs 16 residues. This chain's CDR3 is CASSQGAQGGGETQYF. The CDR3, as DNA: TGTGCCAGCAGCCAAGGAGCACAGGGAGGAGGTGAGACCCAGTACTTC.

This clonotype showed up just a few times. The rearrangement joins TRBV6-2 or TRBV6-3 to TRBJ2-7; TRBD2 aligns across 10 bases. V lost 6 bases to trimming and J lost 6 bases; unmatched junction nucleotides: 17. The CDR3 extends over 17 amino acids. Germline CDR1 MNHEY, CDR2 SVGEGT. In DNA form, the CDR3 reads TGTGCCAGCAGCCTCGCATCCCCACTAGCGGGGACAAGCGAGCAGTACTTC. Its protein is CASSLASPLAGTSEQYF.

This clonotype occurred many times. V and J are TRBV4-3 and TRBJ2-2; TRBD2 aligns across 8 bases. The trim removed 0 bases at V and 0 bases at J, leaving 12 bases unmatched. CDR1 LGHNA and CDR2 YSLEER come from the germline V gene. CDR3 size: 20 residues. For the CDR3, the DNA is TGCGCCAGCAGCCAAGATGTAGCGGGACGTGATACCGCGAACACCGGGGAGCTGTTTTTT. It yields the protein CASSQDVAGRDTANTGELFF.

This clonotype came up many times. The J gene is TRBJ1-2, the V gene TRBV28; no clear D gene. Germline values: CDR1 MDHEN, CDR2 SYDVKM. This CDR3 has 11 amino acids. The V end lost 6 bases, the J end lost 7 bases, and 9 bases lay between the germline ends. The CDR3 sequence: CASSSSGGYTF. The CDR3 nucleotides are TGTGCCAGCAGCTCCAGCGGTGGCTACACCTTC.

This clonotype has a count of ten or more. The chain uses TRBV3-1 and TRBJ2-5, with D perhaps matching TRBD1 (6 bases). The CDR3 sequence is 13 residues long. Germline V gives CDR1 LGHDT, CDR2 YNNKEL (reference sequence). Trimming shortened V by 0 bases and J by 10 bases, and 12 bases separated the two germline ends. The chain's CDR3 is CASSQDGGPIQYF. The DNA of the CDR3 is TGTGCCAGCAGCCAAGATGGGGGCCCGATCCAGTACTTC.

Only a few counts were recorded for this clonotype. V is TRBV24-1 and J is TRBJ2-1; D call uncertain. V lost 1 base, J lost 8 bases, and 8 bases lay in between. This CDR3 region has 13 residues. The germline gives CDR1 KGHDR, CDR2 SFDVKD. CDR3 protein: CATSDFQGDEQFF. CDR3 in DNA: TGTGCCACCAGTGATTTTCAAGGAGATGAGCAGTTCTTC.

In this sample, this clonotype turned up many times. This chain joins TRBV9 and TRBJ2-2, with 8 bases aligning to TRBD1. This CDR3 comprises 15 residues. Looked up from germline, CDR1 is SGDLS and CDR2 is YYNGEE. Trimming at V came to 3 bases and at J to 2 bases, leaving 3 bases not matched to a gene. CDR3 sequence: CASSDDRGNTGELFF. The DNA for the CDR3 is TGTGCCAGCAGCGACGACAGGGGAAACACCGGGGAGCTGTTTTTT.

The gene calls are TRBV7-2 and TRBJ2-3; D gene ambiguous. The ends were cut back, 2 bases at V and 8 bases at J, with 5 bases in the middle. The CDR3 contains 11 residues. Germline-derived CDR1 and CDR2 are SGHTA and FQGNSA. The DNA for the CDR3 is TGTGCCAGCAGCTTAATGGGTACGCAGTATTTT. Amino acids: CASSLMGTQYF.

This chain links TRBV12-3 or TRBV12-4 with TRBJ2-7; D is unclear. Trimming pared 5 bases from V and 2 bases from J, leaving 10 bases between. There are 13 residues in the CDR3. In DNA, the CDR3 is TGTGCCAGCAGTACCGACGGTGCCTACGAGCAGTACTTC. Translated, it gives CASSTDGAYEQYF.

The gene calls are TRBV11-2 and TRBJ2-3; the match to TRBD2 covers 9 bases. Germline V gene sequence: CDR1 SGHAT, CDR2 FQNNGV. The CDR3 covers 16 residues. The V and J ends lost 6 bases and 4 bases, in that order; junction bases with no gene match: 11. The CDR3 coding sequence is TGTGCCAGCAGTCCGAGGGGACTAGCCGGCGCAGATACGCAGTATTTT. It specifies CASSPRGLAGADTQYF.

At least ten counts were recorded for this clonotype. The V gene is TRBV7-8, the J gene TRBJ1-2; the D is unclear. Trimming stripped 3 bases from V and 2 bases from J, with 7 bases between. Germline CDR1 reads SGHVS; CDR2 reads FQNEAQ. The length of the CDR3 is 13 residues. CDR3 loop: CASSFEPNYGYTF. Here the CDR3 DNA reads TGTGCCAGCAGCTTCGAACCCAACTATGGCTACACCTTC.

In this sample, this clonotype turned up many times. The chain has TRBV7-2 and TRBJ2-7; D uncertain. The CDR3 sequence is 13 residues long. The germline V and J ends were trimmed by 5 bases and 6 bases, with 14 bases remaining between them. Germline loops: CDR1 SGHTA, CDR2 FQGNSA. The CDR3 coding sequence is TGTGCCAGCAGCCTCGGGCCCGCGCGCGAGCAGTACTTC. Amino acid sequence: CASSLGPAREQYF.

In this sample, this clonotype turned up many times. The chain has TRBV4-1 and TRBJ2-7; no firm D call. CDR3 length: 15 amino acids. Germline CDR1 and CDR2: MGHRA and YSYEKL. Trimming pared 0 bases from V and 3 bases from J, leaving 12 bases between. The CDR3 loop reads CASSQDRSILYEQYF. CDR3 nucleotides: TGCGCCAGCAGCCAAGATCGCAGTATACTCTACGAGCAGTACTTC.

This rearrangement joins TRBV19 to TRBJ1-1; D remains ambiguous. Germline V gene sequence: CDR1 LNHDA, CDR2 SQIVND (reference sequence). Trimming stripped 7 bases from V and 0 bases from J, with 12 bases between. CDR3 length: 14 amino acids. The CDR3 nucleotides are TGTGCCAGTACCCCATCCCAACTGAACACTGAAGCTTTCTTT. Protein sequence: CASTPSQLNTEAFF.

This clonotype occurred many times. CDR3 protein: CASSLAGGGVSGELFF. CDR3 coding DNA: TGTGCCAGCAGCTTAGCGGGCGGGGGGGTCTCCGGGGAGCTGTTTTTT. The rearrangement links TRBV7-8 to TRBJ2-2, with TRBD2 identical over 9 bases. The CDR3 length is 16 residues. CDR1 and CDR2 from the germline V gene are SGHVS and FQNEAQ. V was pared by 0 bases and J by 6 bases, with 5 bases of the junction left unmatched.

The table lists this clonotype with a few counts. This chain uses TRBV18 with TRBJ2-5; 9 bases map to TRBD1. With V trimmed by 7 bases and J by 4 bases, 10 bases remained unmatched. CDR3 size: 15 residues. The germline gives CDR1 KGHSH, CDR2 LQKENI. Written as DNA, the CDR3 is TGTGCCAGCTACCCGACAGGGGGGATAGGAGAGACCCAGTACTTC. Its protein product is CASYPTGGIGETQYF.

This clonotype was counted ten times or more. This rearrangement joins TRBV3-1 to TRBJ2-7; D gene ambiguous. The germline V gene encodes CDR1 LGHDT and CDR2 YNNKEL (reference sequence). V was cut by 1 base and J by 0 bases, with 7 bases left in between. The CDR3 is 14 amino acids. CDR3 nucleotides: TGTGCCAGCAGCCAAGTTCCGGACTCCTACGAGCAGTACTTC. It is translated as CASSQVPDSYEQYF.

This clonotype came up many times. The chain couples TRBV7-3 to TRBJ2-1; D unresolved. This CDR3 is 13 amino acids long. Germline CDR1 and CDR2: SGHTA and FQGTGA. V lost 1 base to trimming and J lost 9 bases, with 10 bases between them. CDR3 in amino acids: CASSLSITGEQFF. Written as DNA, the CDR3 is TGTGCCAGCAGCTTAAGTATTACGGGTGAGCAGTTCTTC.

There are many counts of this clonotype. This rearrangement joins TRBV11-2 to TRBJ2-2; 7 positions agree with TRBD1. The CDR3 is 15 amino acids. The trim removed 5 bases at V and 6 bases at J, leaving 9 bases unmatched. Per the germline V gene, CDR1 is SGHAT and CDR2 is FQNNGV. The CDR3 bases are TGTGCCAGCAGCCCTACAGGGGTAGCCGCCGGGGAGCTGTTTTTT. It yields the protein CASSPTGVAAGELFF.

Many counts were recorded for this clonotype. This sequence joins TRBV7-3 and TRBJ1-1; no definite D call. CDR3 size: 14 residues. Germline V gene lookup returns CDR1 SGHTA and CDR2 FQGTGA. V shed 1 base and J shed 1 base, with 7 bases lying between them. CDR3 bases: TGTGCCAGCAGCTTAAGCGGAGCGAACACTGAAGCTTTCTTT. Encoded protein: CASSLSGANTEAFF.

The chain combines TRBV12-5 with TRBJ2-4, with D tentatively TRBD2 (5 bases). The V and J ends lost 2 bases and 0 bases respectively, with 8 bases between them. Germline V lookup: CDR1 LGHNT, CDR2 FRNRAP. This CDR3 has 15 amino acids. CDR3 DNA: TGTGCTAGTGGTTTGCGAGGGCTAGCCAAAAACATTCAGTACTTC. Its protein is CASGLRGLAKNIQYF. The whole variable domain, remainder taken from reference TRBV12-5 and TRBJ2-4, is DARVTQTPRHKVTEMGQEVTMRCQPILGHNTVFWYRQTMMQGLELLAYFRNRAPLDDSGMPKDRFSAEMPDATLATLKIQPSEPRDSAVYFCASGLRGLAKNIQYFGAGTRLSVL.

J is TRBJ2-3 and V is TRBV14, with D perhaps matching TRBD1 (7 bases). V was pared by 3 bases and J by 5 bases, with 9 bases between. Germline CDR1 reads SGHDN; CDR2 reads FVKESK. The CDR3 runs to 13 residues. In nucleotides, the CDR3 is TGTGCCAGCAGCCACCAGGGGGGAGATACGCAGTATTTT. Protein sequence: CASSHQGGDTQYF.

This clonotype has ten or more counts. The chain is built from TRBV7-8 and TRBJ1-5; D gene uncertain. V was trimmed by 2 bases and J by 5 bases, leaving 10 bases between them. This CDR3 region has 14 residues. Germline V lookup: CDR1 SGHVS, CDR2 FQNEAQ. The CDR3: CASSLRRVDQPQHF. The CDR3 region has the DNA TGTGCCAGCAGCTTAAGGAGGGTGGATCAGCCCCAGCATTTT.

The chain recombines TRBV2 with TRBJ1-2; no clear D gene. The germline gives CDR1 SNHLY, CDR2 FYNNEI. V lost 2 bases and J 4 bases, leaving 8 bases between the germline ends. The CDR3 runs 13 residues. The CDR3 bases are TGTGCCAGCAGTGAAAGGAGGTCCTATGGCTACACCTTC. Encoded protein: CASSERRSYGYTF.